The 7 T cell receptor beta chains given below trace back to one sample, sequenced in a study of identical twins. Via MiXCR, TCRdb re-called the 5' RACE reads, giving one row per CDR3 protein. The profile covers more than 1.5 million distinct CDR3 sequences, with around a third appearing a single time and more than 0.25% taken by the ten largest. Sample: cord blood. These receptors originate from a newborn girl in good health.

The table lists this clonotype with many counts. The genes are TRBV20-1 and TRBJ2-3; tentative D call: TRBD1 (6 bases). CDR1 is DFQATT and CDR2 is SNEGSKA in the germline V gene (reference sequence). V lost 0 bases to trimming and J lost 0 bases, with 13 bases between them. This CDR3 is built from 16 residues. DNA of the CDR3: TGCAGTGCTAGAGATGTTTACAGGGAAAGCACAGATACGCAGTATTTT. It encodes CSARDVYRESTDTQYF.

The V call is TRBV12-3 or TRBV12-4, the J call TRBJ1-2, with D tentatively TRBD1 (5 bases). The CDR3 loop spans 14 amino acids. The V and J ends lost 5 bases and 4 bases respectively, with 14 bases between them. The CDR3: CASSPRDGFYGYTF. The CDR3 DNA follows: TGTGCCAGCAGTCCCCGGGACGGCTTCTATGGCTACACCTTC.

The V call is TRBV6-5, the J call TRBJ2-7; 9 bases are shared with TRBD1. Per germline, CDR1 MNHEY and CDR2 SVGAGI. V lost 2 bases to trimming and J lost 3 bases; unmatched junction nucleotides: 5. This CDR3 contains 15 residues. CDR3 loop: CASSYHTGQGYEQYF. The CDR3 bases are TGTGCCAGCAGTTACCACACGGGACAGGGCTACGAGCAGTACTTC.

The chain couples TRBV27 to TRBJ2-1; no clear D gene. V lost 2 bases to trimming and J lost 8 bases, with 10 bases between them. CDR1 and CDR2 (germline): MNHEY, SMNVEV (reference sequence). There are 13 residues in the CDR3. CDR3 sequence reads: CASSLRRSYEQFF. The CDR3 DNA reads TGTGCCAGCAGTTTACGCAGGAGCTATGAGCAGTTCTTC.

This chain connects TRBV5-1 to TRBJ2-2; D is perhaps TRBD1 (6 bases). Germline CDR1 SGHRS, CDR2 YFSETQ. The CDR3 totals 15 residues. The V and J ends lost 4 bases and 4 bases respectively, with 14 bases between them. This CDR3 reads CASSENWGPTGELFF. As DNA, the CDR3 is TGCGCCAGCAGCGAGAATTGGGGGCCCACCGGGGAGCTGTTTTTT.

This chain uses TRBV20-1 with TRBJ2-1; 7 bases match TRBD2. The CDR3 loop spans 16 amino acids. With 3 bases clipped from V and 0 bases from J, the junction kept 8 bases outside the gene matches. Germline values: CDR1 DFQATT, CDR2 SNEGSKA (reference sequence). CDR3 in amino acids: CSASGAGSSSYNEQFF. In DNA, the CDR3 is TGCAGTGCTAGTGGAGCGGGATCGAGCTCCTACAATGAGCAGTTCTTC.

In this sample, this clonotype turned up many times. V gene TRBV5-1 combines with J gene TRBJ1-5; unclear D gene. CDR1 SGHRS and CDR2 YFSETQ come from the germline V gene. The CDR3 sequence is 13 residues long. V lost 0 bases and J lost 6, with 7 bases in between. The CDR3 coding sequence is TGCGCCAGCAGCTTGGCGGGCAGTCAGCCCCAGCATTTT. This sequence encodes CASSLAGSQPQHF.